A single sample is the source of the 4 T cell receptor beta chains below, sequenced in a study of CD4 T cells in relation to SARS-CoV-2 and coronaviruses. Sequenced by immunoSEQ multiplex PCR; TCRdb stores in-frame clones only, minus some. The sample lists over 25,000 clones, about three quarters occurring once. Their cognate antigens are unknown. Before the COVID-19 pandemic, during about 2011-2018, CD4+ T cells were taken from unexposed donors. CD4+ T cells were isolated from the cells after 10 days of culture. The sample was CD4+ T cells from PBMCs, cultured in vitro. These receptor sequences come from a human donor in good health.

This sequence joins TRBV3-1 (or the pseudogene TRBV3-2) and TRBJ2-1; TRBD1 might be the D (6 bases). V lost 0 bases and J lost 2, with 14 bases in between. The germline V gene encodes CDR1 LGHDT and CDR2 YNNKEL (reference sequence). The CDR3 is made up of 17 amino acids. The CDR3 here is CASSQDRGTPPYNEQFF. The CDR3, as DNA: TGTGCCAGCAGCCAAGATAGGGGGACGCCTCCCTACAATGAGCAGTTCTTC.

The V and J genes are TRBV6-6 and TRBJ1-4; D unresolved. The CDR3 has 14 amino acids. Germline V gene data show CDR1 as MNHNY and CDR2 as SVGAGI (reference sequence). The germline V and J ends were trimmed by 6 bases and 4 bases, with 12 bases remaining between them. In nucleotides, the CDR3 is TGTGCCAGCAGGGATACGGGTTATAATGAAAAACTGTTTTTT. The encoded protein is CASRDTGYNEKLFF.

The V gene is TRBV19, the J gene TRBJ1-4; weak D call: TRBD1 (6 bases). Germline V gene lookup returns CDR1 LNHDA and CDR2 SQIVND (reference sequence). The V end was cut by 5 bases, the J end by 2 bases, with 12 bases between. This CDR3 is built from 15 residues. DNA of the CDR3: TGTGCCAGTAGTCAGGGGTCGGCCACTAATGAAAAACTGTTTTTT. Its protein is CASSQGSATNEKLFF.

This CDR3 is CASSQGRGGRGYNEQFF. The DNA of the CDR3 is TGTGCCAGCAGCCAAGGGAGGGGCGGGAGGGGCTACAATGAGCAGTTCTTC. The chain recombines TRBV3-1 (or the pseudogene TRBV3-2) with TRBJ2-1; TRBD2 agrees at 9 bases. This CDR3 is built from 17 residues. Germline CDR1 reads LGHDT; CDR2 reads YNNKEL (reference sequence). Trimming removed 1 base from V and 3 bases from J; junction bases left unmatched: 7.